This TCR beta chain was documented in a study of control samples from healthy donors and cancer patients. This CDR3 has 15 amino acids. V lost 2 bases, J lost 8 bases, and 18 bases lay in between. Assay: immunoSEQ multiplex PCR; the TCRdb copy retains only in-frame clones and omits some. The sample has 140,000 or so clones; roughly 94% are singletons. The source is a man in his fifties or sixties with colorectal cancer. V gene TRBV23-1 combines with J gene TRBJ1-2; D remains ambiguous. TRBV23-1 is noted as an ORF with a role that remains uncertain. The sequenced material came from PBMCs. The CDR3 protein is CASSQRRQRLVGYTF. CDR3 DNA sequence: TGCGCCAGCAGTCAACGCCGGCAGAGATTGGTGGGCTACACCTTC.